This T cell receptor (beta chain) was sequenced during a study of liver allograft versus peripheral blood T cells. Study-level background: Intrahepatic T cell receptor repertoires from transplanted livers were compared against repertoires in recipients' peripheral blood. Whole-study results and caveats: Repertoires found inside liver allografts reportedly differed from T cell receptor repertoires in peripheral blood.

Via MiXCR, TCRdb re-called the reads, giving one row per CDR3 protein. This table has under 2,500 distinct CDR3 sequences, 15% to 20% appearing once. By share of the sample, this clonotype is medium-sized. Its antigen is not identified. Germline CDR1 and CDR2: MNHEY and SVGAGI. V gave up 0 bases and J gave up 0 bases, with 11 bases separating them. CDR3 size: 16 residues. The J gene is TRBJ1-1, the V gene TRBV6-5; no reliable D call. The source is a human patient who had a liver transplant. Some of the T cells might come from the graft donor. CDR3 residues: CASSYSGPILNTEAFF. CDR3 sequence (DNA): TGTGCCAGCAGTTACTCCGGACCGATACTGAACACTGAAGCTTTCTTT.